Listed below are T cell receptor beta chains from one sample, sequenced in a study of blood T cell repertoires in COVID-19. Produced via immunoSEQ multiplex PCR; TCRdb's table is partial and in-frame only. The data contain about 360,000 clones, around nine tenths of them seen just once; the ten biggest clones take up 7.1%. Material for sequencing was peripheral blood. Every receptor here comes from a woman in her sixties with COVID-19, enrolled during active disease. Both conserved end residues are part of each CDR3.

cdr3_aa: CATSKGRQGLGGYTF
v_call: TRBV15

cdr3_aa: CASRPTSGVNEQYF
v_call: TRBV19

cdr3_aa: CASSLSGDLYGYTF
v_call: TRBV7-9

cdr3_aa: CASSTTGALNQPQHF
v_call: TRBV5-5

cdr3_aa: CASSLEQGGNSPLHF
v_call: TRBV11-3

cdr3_aa: CASSLDRQGNGYTF
v_call: TRBV7-8

cdr3_aa: CASSLGKGQGVDGNIQYF
v_call: TRBV5-1

cdr3_aa: CASSLDSFLNTEAFF
v_call: TRBV5-1

cdr3_aa: CAMGLPGQIYGYTF
v_call: TRBV6-5

cdr3_aa: CSVGLHYYGYTF
v_call: TRBV29-1

cdr3_aa: CASSQAPDRGQFF
v_call: TRBV11-3

cdr3_aa: CASSQEGGAEAFF
v_call: TRBV3-1/TRBV3-2

cdr3_aa: CASRIARYRASSYEQYF
v_call: TRBV7-7

cdr3_aa: CASQLGNTIYF
v_call: TRBV7-9

cdr3_aa: CASSQTNSGNTIYF
v_call: TRBV5-1

cdr3_aa: CASSSTTGRRGYTF
v_call: TRBV13

cdr3_aa: CASSEALPEGRNQPQHF
v_call: TRBV2

cdr3_aa: CASSPRQGNYEQYF
v_call: TRBV3-1/TRBV3-2

cdr3_aa: CASSSGTGGEQYF
v_call: TRBV11-3

cdr3_aa: CASSSSGVLTYNEQFF
v_call: TRBV19

cdr3_aa: CASKGLYWTNPGSYGYTF
v_call: TRBV19

cdr3_aa: CASSTGQGAYYGYTF
v_call: TRBV5-1

cdr3_aa: CASSLQWANKLDEQYF
v_call: TRBV11-2

cdr3_aa: CASSLVQHANQPQHF
v_call: TRBV7-2

cdr3_aa: CASSVGPTPLNTEAFF
v_call: TRBV9

cdr3_aa: CASSRQGNEQFF
v_call: TRBV19

cdr3_aa: CASSVDGGINNEQFF
v_call: TRBV9

cdr3_aa: CASSYARGGQDTQYF
v_call: TRBV6-5

cdr3_aa: CASTGQGASYGYTF
v_call: TRBV4-1

cdr3_aa: CASSYTGPGGGYNEQFF
v_call: TRBV7-3

cdr3_aa: CASGLAGRMGGDTQYF
v_call: TRBV27

cdr3_aa: CAIGAGGSDTQYF
v_call: TRBV10-3

cdr3_aa: CASSVEGDRGSNNEQFF
v_call: TRBV9

cdr3_aa: CASSFWVGNEQYF
v_call: TRBV7-6

cdr3_aa: CASSPPGTGRGETQYF
v_call: TRBV18